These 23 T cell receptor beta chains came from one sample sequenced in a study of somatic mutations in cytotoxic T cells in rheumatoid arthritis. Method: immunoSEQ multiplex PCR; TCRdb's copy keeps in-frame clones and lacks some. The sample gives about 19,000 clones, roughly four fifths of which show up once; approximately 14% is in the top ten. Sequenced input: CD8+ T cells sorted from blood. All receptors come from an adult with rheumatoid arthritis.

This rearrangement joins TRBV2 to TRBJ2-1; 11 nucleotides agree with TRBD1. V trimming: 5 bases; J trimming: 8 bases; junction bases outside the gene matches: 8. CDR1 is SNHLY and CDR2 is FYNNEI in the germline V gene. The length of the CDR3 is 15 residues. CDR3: CASSSGTGGVDEQFF. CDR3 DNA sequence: TGTGCCAGCAGTTCCGGGACAGGGGGTGTCGATGAGCAGTTCTTC.

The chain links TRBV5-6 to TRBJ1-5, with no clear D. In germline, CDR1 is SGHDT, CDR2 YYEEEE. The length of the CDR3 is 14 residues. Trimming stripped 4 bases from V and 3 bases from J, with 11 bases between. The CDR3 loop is CASSPMGYNQPQHF. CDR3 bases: TGTGCCAGCAGCCCCATGGGGTACAATCAGCCCCAGCATTTT.

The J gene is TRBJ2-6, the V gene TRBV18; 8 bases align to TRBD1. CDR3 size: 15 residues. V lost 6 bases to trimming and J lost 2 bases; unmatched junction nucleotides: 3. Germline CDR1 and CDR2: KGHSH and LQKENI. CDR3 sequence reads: CASSAGGAGANVLTF. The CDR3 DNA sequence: TGTGCCAGCTCCGCAGGGGGCGCTGGGGCCAACGTCCTGACTTTC.

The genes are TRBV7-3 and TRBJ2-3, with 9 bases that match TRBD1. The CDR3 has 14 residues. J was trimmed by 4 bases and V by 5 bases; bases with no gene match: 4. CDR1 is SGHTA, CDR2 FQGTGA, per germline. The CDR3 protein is CASSADRGADTQYF. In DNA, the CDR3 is TGTGCCAGCAGCGCGGACAGGGGTGCAGATACGCAGTATTTT.

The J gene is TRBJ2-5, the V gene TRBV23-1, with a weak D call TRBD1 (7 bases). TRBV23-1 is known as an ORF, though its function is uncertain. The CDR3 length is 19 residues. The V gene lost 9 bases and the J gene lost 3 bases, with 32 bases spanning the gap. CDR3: CARTQSGAGGNGMEETQYF. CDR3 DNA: TGCGCCAGAACTCAATCCGGGGCAGGGGGGAATGGTATGGAAGAGACCCAGTACTTC.

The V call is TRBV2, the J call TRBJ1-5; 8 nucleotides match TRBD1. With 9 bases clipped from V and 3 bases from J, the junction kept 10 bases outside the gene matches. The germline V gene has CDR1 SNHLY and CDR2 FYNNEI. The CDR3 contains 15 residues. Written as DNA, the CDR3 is TGTGCCAGTAGACAGGGGCGGGTACTCAATCAGCCCCAGCATTTT. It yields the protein CASRQGRVLNQPQHF.

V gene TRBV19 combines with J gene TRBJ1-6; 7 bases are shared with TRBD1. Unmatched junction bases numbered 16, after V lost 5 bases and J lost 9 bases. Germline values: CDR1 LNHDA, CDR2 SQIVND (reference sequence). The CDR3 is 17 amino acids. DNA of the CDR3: TGTGCCAGTAGTTTTGTCCGGACAGGTCGGAGGGGTTCACCCCTCCACTTT. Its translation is CASSFVRTGRRGSPLHF. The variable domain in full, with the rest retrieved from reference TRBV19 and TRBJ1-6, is DGGITQSPKYLFRKEGQNVTLSCEQNLNHDAMYWYRQDPGQGLRLIYYSQIVNDFQKGDIAEGYSVSREKKESFPLTVTSAQKNPTAFYLCASSFVRTGRRGSPLHFGNGTRLTVT.

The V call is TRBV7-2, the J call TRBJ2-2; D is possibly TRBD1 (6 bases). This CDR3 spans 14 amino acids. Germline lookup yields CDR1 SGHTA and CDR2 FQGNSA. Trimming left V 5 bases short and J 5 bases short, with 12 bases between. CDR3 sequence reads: CASSGYRVTGELFF. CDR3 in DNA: TGTGCCAGCAGCGGATACAGGGTTACCGGGGAGCTGTTTTTT.

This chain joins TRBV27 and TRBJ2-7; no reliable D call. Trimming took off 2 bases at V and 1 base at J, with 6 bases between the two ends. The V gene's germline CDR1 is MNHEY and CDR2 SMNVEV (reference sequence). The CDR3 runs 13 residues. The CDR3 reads CASSLQPSYEQYF. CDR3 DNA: TGTGCCAGCAGTTTACAGCCGTCCTACGAGCAGTACTTC.

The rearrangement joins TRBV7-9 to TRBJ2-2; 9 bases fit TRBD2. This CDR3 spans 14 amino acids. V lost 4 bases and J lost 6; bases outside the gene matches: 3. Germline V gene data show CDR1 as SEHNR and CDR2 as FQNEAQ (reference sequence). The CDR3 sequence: CASSSTSGAGELFF. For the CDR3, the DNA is TGTGCCAGCAGCTCGACTAGCGGTGCCGGGGAGCTGTTTTTT.

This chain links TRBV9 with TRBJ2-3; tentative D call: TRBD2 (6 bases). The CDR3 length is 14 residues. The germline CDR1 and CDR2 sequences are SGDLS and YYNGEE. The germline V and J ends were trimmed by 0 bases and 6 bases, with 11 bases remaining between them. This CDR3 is CASSVGGGLDTQYF. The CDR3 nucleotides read TGTGCCAGCAGCGTAGGAGGAGGGTTGGATACGCAGTATTTT. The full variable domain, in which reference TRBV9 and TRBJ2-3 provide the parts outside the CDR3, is DSGVTQTPKHLITATGQRVTLRCSPRSGDLSVYWYQQSLDQGLQFLIQYYNGEERAKGNILERFSAQQFPDLHSELNLSSLELGDSALYFCASSVGGGLDTQYFGPGTRLTVL.

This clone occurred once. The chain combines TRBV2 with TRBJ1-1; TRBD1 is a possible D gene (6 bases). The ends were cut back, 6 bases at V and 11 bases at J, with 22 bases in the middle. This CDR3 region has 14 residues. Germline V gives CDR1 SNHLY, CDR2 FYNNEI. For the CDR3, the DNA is TGTGCCAGCAGGGATCCCGGGGGGGGGCTACAGGCTTTCTTT. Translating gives CASRDPGGGLQAFF.

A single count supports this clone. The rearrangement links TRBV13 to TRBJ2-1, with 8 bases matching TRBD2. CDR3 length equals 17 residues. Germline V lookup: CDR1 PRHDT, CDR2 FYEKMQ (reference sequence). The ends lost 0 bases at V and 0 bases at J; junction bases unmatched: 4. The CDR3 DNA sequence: TGTGCCAGCAGCTTAGGCACGGGGGGGAGCTCCTACAATGAGCAGTTCTTC. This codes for CASSLGTGGSSYNEQFF.

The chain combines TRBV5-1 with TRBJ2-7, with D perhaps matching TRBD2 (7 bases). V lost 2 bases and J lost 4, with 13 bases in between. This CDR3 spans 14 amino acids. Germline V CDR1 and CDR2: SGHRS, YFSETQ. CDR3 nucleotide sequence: TGCGCCAGCAGCTTAGGAGGGGGGGAATACGAGCAGTACTTC. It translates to CASSLGGGEYEQYF.

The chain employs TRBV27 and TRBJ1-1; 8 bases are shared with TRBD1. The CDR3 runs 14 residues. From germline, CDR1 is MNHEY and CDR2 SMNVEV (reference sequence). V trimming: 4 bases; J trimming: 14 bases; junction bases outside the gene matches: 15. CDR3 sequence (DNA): TGTGCCAGCAGTTCGCGGGACAGGCCATGGGGAGGGTTCTTT. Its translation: CASSSRDRPWGGFF.

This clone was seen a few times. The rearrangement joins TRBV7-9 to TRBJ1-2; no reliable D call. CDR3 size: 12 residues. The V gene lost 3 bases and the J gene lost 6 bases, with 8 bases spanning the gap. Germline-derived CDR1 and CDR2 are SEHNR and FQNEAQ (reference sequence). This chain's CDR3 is CASSFPGDGYTF. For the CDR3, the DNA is TGTGCCAGCAGCTTCCCGGGTGATGGCTACACCTTC.

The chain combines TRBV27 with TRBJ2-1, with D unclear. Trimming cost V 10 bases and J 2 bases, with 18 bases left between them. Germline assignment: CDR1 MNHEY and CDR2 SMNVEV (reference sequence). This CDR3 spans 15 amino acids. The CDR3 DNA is TGTGCCACCCTGAAAGCCTTTTCGACCTACAATGAGCAGTTCTTC. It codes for CATLKAFSTYNEQFF.

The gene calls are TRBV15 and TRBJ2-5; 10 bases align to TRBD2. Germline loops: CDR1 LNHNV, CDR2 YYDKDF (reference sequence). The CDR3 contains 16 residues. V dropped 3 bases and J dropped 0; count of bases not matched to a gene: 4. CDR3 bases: TGTGCCACCAGCAGTCCCCTAGCGGGGGACCAAGAGACCCAGTACTTC. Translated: CATSSPLAGDQETQYF.

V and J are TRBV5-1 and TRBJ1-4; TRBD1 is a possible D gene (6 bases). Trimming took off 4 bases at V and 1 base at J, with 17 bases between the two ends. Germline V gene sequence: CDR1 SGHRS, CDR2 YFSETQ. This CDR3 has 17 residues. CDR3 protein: CASSLKWTAQTNEKLFF. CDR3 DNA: TGCGCCAGCAGCCTGAAGTGGACAGCTCAAACTAATGAAAAACTGTTTTTT.

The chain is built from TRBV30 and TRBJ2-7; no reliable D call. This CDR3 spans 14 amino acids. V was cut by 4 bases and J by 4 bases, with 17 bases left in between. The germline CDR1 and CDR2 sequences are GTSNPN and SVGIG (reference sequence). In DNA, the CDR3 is TGTGCCTGGACCACACCTAGGCCCCCTTACGAGCAGTACTTC. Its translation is CAWTTPRPPYEQYF. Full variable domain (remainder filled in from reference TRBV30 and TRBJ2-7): SQTIHQWPATLVQPVGSPLSLECTVEGTSNPNLYWYRQAAGRGLQLLFYSVGIGQISSEVPQNLSASRPQDRQFILSSKKLLLSDSGFYLCAWTTPRPPYEQYFGPGTRLTVT.

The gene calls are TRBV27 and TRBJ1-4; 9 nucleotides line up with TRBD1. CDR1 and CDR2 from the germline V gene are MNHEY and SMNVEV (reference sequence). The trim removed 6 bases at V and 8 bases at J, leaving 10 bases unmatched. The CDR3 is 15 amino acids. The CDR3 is CASRRRDRVGEKLFF. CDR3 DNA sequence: TGTGCCAGCAGACGACGGGACAGGGTAGGGGAAAAACTGTTTTTT. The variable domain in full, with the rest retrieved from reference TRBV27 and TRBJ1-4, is EAQVTQNPRYLITVTGKKLTVTCSQNMNHEYMSWYRQDPGLGLRQIYYSMNVEVTDKGDVPEGYKVSRKEKRNFPLILESPSPNQTSLYFCASRRRDRVGEKLFFGSGTQLSVL.

The CDR3 DNA reads TGTGCCATCAGTGAGCGGGAAGACGATACTGAAGCTTTCTTT. Residues: CAISEREDDTEAFF. The chain combines TRBV10-3 with TRBJ1-1, with D unclear. Germline CDR1 ENHRY, CDR2 SYGVKD. The CDR3 loop spans 14 amino acids. The germline V and J ends were trimmed by 2 bases and 5 bases, with 12 bases remaining between them.

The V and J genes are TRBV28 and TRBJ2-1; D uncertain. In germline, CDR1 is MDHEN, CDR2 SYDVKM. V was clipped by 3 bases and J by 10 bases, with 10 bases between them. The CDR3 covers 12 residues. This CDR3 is CASSFGAKEQFF. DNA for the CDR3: TGTGCCAGCAGTTTTGGAGCGAAGGAGCAGTTCTTC.